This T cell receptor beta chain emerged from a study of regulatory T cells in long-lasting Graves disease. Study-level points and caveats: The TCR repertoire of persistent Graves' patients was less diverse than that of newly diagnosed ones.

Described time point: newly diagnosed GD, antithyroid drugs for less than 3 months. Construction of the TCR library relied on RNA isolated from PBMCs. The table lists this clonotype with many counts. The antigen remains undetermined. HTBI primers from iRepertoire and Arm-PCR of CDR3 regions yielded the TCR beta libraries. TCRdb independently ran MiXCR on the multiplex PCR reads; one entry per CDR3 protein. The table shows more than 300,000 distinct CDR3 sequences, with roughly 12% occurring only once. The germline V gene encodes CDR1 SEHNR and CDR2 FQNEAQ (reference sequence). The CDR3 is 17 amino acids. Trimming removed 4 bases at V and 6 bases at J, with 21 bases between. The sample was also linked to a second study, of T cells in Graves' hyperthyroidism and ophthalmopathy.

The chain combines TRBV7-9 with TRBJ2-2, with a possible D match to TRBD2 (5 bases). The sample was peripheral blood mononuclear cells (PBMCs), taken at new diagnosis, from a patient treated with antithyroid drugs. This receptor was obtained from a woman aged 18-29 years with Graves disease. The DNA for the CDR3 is TGTGCCAGCAGCTCAGCCCCGGGAAGCTCCGATTCCGGGGAGCTGTTTTTT. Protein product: CASSSAPGSSDSGELFF.